The clone carrying this T cell receptor beta chain was observed a few times. Its antigen remains unknown. Sample-barcoded 5' priming and a J-beta primer mix drove a second PCR of roughly 7 to 11 cycles. TCRdb redid the calling of the 5' RACE reads with MiXCR, one entry per CDR3 protein. Of around 1,600,000 distinct CDR3 sequences listed, roughly 43% were seen once; the top ten hold about 4%. A minimum of 7 million PBMCs was isolated per sample. This entry comes from a study of blood T cells in healthy people across ages. Study-level results: No conclusive comparison of naive versus antigen-experienced cells was possible with unsorted PBMCs. Per million T cells, TCR beta diversity dropped roughly linearly as age increased. Any changes in expanded clonotypes were possibly confounded, as donor CMV status remained unknown.

Trimming cost V 7 bases and J 4 bases; bases outside gene matches: 12. This CDR3 is built from 15 residues. V usage is TRBV12-3 or TRBV12-4 and J usage is TRBJ1-2; 7 bases line up with TRBD1. The specimen sequenced was blood. This sequence originates from a woman younger than 35 in good health. CDR3 residues: CASIITTGSVYGYTF. CDR3 nucleotide sequence: TGTGCCAGCATTATTACGACAGGGAGCGTCTATGGCTACACCTTC.